The 11 T cell receptor beta chains below all came from one sample that was sequenced in a study of siplizumab effects on memory and regulatory T cells. Assay used: immunoSEQ multiplex PCR; TCRdb lists only in-frame clones, some missing. The sample consists of 90,000 to 120,000 clones, approximately 91% of them appearing once. The sequenced sample consisted of CD4+ T cells sorted from blood. Source of these receptors: a human donor in good health. Some clones in this sample may be carry-over from other donors' samples.

The chain has TRBV28 and TRBJ2-7; 7 nucleotides line up with TRBD1. V gave up 5 bases and J gave up 3 bases; unmatched junction bases: 4. CDR1 and CDR2 (germline): MDHEN, SYDVKM. The CDR3 covers 13 residues. As DNA, the CDR3 is TGTGCCAGCAGTCACAGGGGCTACTACGAGCAGTACTTC. The encoded protein is CASSHRGYYEQYF.

CDR3 coding DNA: TGTGCCAGCAGTCTTTCCGTCTACCCAGATACGCAGTATTTT. Translated, it gives CASSLSVYPDTQYF. The chain is built from TRBV21-1 and TRBJ2-3; the D call in the table, TRBD2, was not verified against the DNA. TRBV21-1 is a listed pseudogene. The CDR3 is 14 amino acids.

The chain recombines TRBV11-3 with TRBJ2-3; 10 bases line up with TRBD2. Germline CDR1 and CDR2: SGHNT and YENEEA. The J segment lost 1 base and the V segment lost 7 bases, leaving 5 bases of the junction unmatched. The CDR3 runs 15 residues. CDR3 protein: CASIRGTSGTDTQYF. CDR3 sequence (DNA): TGTGCCAGCATCCGGGGGACTAGCGGCACAGATACGCAGTATTTT.

V gene TRBV5-1 combines with J gene TRBJ2-3, with TRBD1 matching 8 bases. Germline CDR1 reads SGHRS; CDR2 reads YFSETQ. The CDR3 totals 16 residues. V lost 0 bases to trimming and J lost 0 bases; unmatched junction nucleotides: 3. CDR3 residues: CASSLDGTGSTDTQYF. The CDR3 bases are TGCGCCAGCAGCTTGGACGGGACAGGAAGCACAGATACGCAGTATTTT.

The chain links TRBV27 to TRBJ2-3; the D is unclear. In germline, CDR1 is MNHEY, CDR2 SMNVEV (reference sequence). The CDR3 has 13 amino acids. Trimming pared 3 bases from V and 3 bases from J, leaving 7 bases between. CDR3 in DNA: TGTGCCAGCAGTTTGAGCTGGACAGATACGCAGTATTTT. Encoded protein: CASSLSWTDTQYF.

The rearrangement joins TRBV7-2 to TRBJ1-1; D might be TRBD1 (6 bases). V dropped 2 bases and J dropped 6 bases, with 13 bases sitting between them. The CDR3 sequence is 14 residues long. Germline V gene sequence: CDR1 SGHTA, CDR2 FQGNSA. The CDR3 loop is CASSLPQGRAEAFF. The CDR3 nucleotides are TGTGCCAGCAGCTTACCGCAGGGGAGGGCTGAAGCTTTCTTT.

The chain links TRBV9 to TRBJ2-2; a possible D gene is TRBD2 (5 bases). The CDR3 spans 14 residues. V lost 6 bases to trimming and J lost 4 bases, with 13 bases between them. CDR1 SGDLS and CDR2 YYNGEE come from the germline V gene. In DNA, the CDR3 is TGTGCCAGCAACTTGAGGGAGAGCACCGGGGAGCTGTTTTTT. Its protein is CASNLRESTGELFF.

This chain links TRBV30 with TRBJ2-4, with 8 positions matching TRBD1. Germline trimming cut 8 bases from V and 4 bases from J; bases unmatched to any gene: 7. Germline V gene sequence: CDR1 GTSNPN, CDR2 SVGIG (reference sequence). The CDR3 is made up of 13 amino acids. As DNA, the CDR3 is TGTGCCCAAAGCAGGGGGCCAAAAAACATTCAGTACTTC. Protein product: CAQSRGPKNIQYF. The entire variable domain, with the rest obtained from reference TRBV30 and TRBJ2-4, is as follows: SQTIHQWPATLVQPVGSPLSLECTVEGTSNPNLYWYRQAAGRGLQLLFYSVGIGQISSEVPQNLSASRPQDRQFILSSKKLLLSDSGFYLCAQSRGPKNIQYFGAGTRLSVL.

This chain links TRBV4-2 with TRBJ2-3; 7 bases align to TRBD2. V dropped 4 bases and J dropped 3; count of bases not matched to a gene: 13. CDR3 length: 17 residues. Germline V gene data show CDR1 as LGHNA and CDR2 as YNFKEQ. The CDR3 region is CASSRGRSGYLTDTQYF. The CDR3 nucleotides read TGTGCCAGCAGCCGCGGGAGAAGCGGGTATTTGACAGATACGCAGTATTTT.

The V call is TRBV28, the J call TRBJ2-2; TRBD2 might be the D (6 bases). Germline-derived CDR1 and CDR2 are MDHEN and SYDVKM. V lost 1 base and J 7 bases, leaving 16 bases between the germline ends. The CDR3 runs 16 residues. CDR3 bases: TGTGCCAGCAGTTTATTTAGCGGAGGTAAGGGCGGGGAGCTGTTTTTT. Translating gives CASSLFSGGKGGELFF.

This chain uses TRBV7-8 with TRBJ1-5; D might be TRBD1 (6 bases). The V and J ends lost 5 bases and 0 bases respectively, with 11 bases between them. The germline V gene encodes CDR1 SGHVS and CDR2 FQNEAQ. The CDR3 spans 15 residues. CDR3 nucleotide sequence: TGTGCCAGCAGCAGCGGACAGCATAGCAATCAGCCCCAGCATTTT. Amino acid sequence: CASSSGQHSNQPQHF. Complete variable domain (other parts from reference TRBV7-8 and TRBJ1-5): GAGVSQSPRYKVAKRGQDVALRCDPISGHVSLFWYQQALGQGPEFLTYFQNEAQLDKSGLPSDRFFAERPEGSVSTLKIQRTQQEDSAVYLCASSSGQHSNQPQHFGDGTRLSIL.